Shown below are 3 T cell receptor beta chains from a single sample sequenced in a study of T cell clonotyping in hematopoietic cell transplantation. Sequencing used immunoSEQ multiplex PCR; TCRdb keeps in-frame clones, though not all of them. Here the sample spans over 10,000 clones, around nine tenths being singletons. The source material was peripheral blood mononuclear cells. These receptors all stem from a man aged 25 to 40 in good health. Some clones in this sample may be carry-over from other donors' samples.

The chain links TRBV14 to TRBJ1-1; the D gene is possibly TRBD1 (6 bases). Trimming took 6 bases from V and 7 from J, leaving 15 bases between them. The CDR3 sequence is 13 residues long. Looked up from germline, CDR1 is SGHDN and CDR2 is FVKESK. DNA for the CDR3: TGTGCCAGCAGAGTACAGGGTATTGGTGAAGCTTTCTTT. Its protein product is CASRVQGIGEAFF.

CDR3 nucleotide sequence: TGTGCCAGCAGCCCCGGGGCCGGGGAGCTGTTTTTT. Its protein is CASSPGAGELFF. The gene calls are TRBV5-6 and TRBJ2-2, with D perhaps matching TRBD2 (5 bases). The germline V and J ends were trimmed by 4 bases and 6 bases, with 7 bases remaining between them. Germline V gene lookup returns CDR1 SGHDT and CDR2 YYEEEE. This CDR3 region has 12 residues.

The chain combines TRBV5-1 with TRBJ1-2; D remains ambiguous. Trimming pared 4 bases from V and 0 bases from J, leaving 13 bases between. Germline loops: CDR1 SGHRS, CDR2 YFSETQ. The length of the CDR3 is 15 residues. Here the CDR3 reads CASSQLSGANYGYTF. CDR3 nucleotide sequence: TGCGCCAGCAGCCAACTCTCCGGGGCTAACTATGGCTACACCTTC.